This T cell receptor beta chain was identified during a study of T cell changes during pregnancy in multiple sclerosis. Trimming removed 0 bases from V and 2 bases from J; junction bases left unmatched: 4. The V gene's germline CDR1 is KGHSH and CDR2 LQKENI. The CDR3 covers 17 residues. Produced via immunoSEQ multiplex PCR; TCRdb's table is partial and in-frame only. This table holds about 94,000 clones, 80% to 95% found once. The TCR was taken from a female donor with multiple sclerosis, enrolled in a pregnancy study. Source: peripheral blood, taken after pregnancy. The chain has TRBV18 and TRBJ2-2; 9 bases are a match to TRBD2. The CDR3 protein is CASSPPGTSQNTGELFF. The DNA of the CDR3 is TGTGCCAGCTCACCACCGGGGACTAGCCAAAACACCGGGGAGCTGTTTTTT.